The 23 T cell receptor beta chains presented below share a single source sample, sequenced in a study of immune heterogeneity within non-small cell lung tumors. Template material for each sample was about 0.55 ug of bulk tumor genomic DNA. During surgery, several far-apart biopsies were obtained from every primary tumor. Patients had untreated, newly diagnosed non-small cell lung cancer and underwent curative surgery. Multiplex PCR was performed with 32 V and 13 J primers, and it amplified TCR beta CDR3. TCRdb redid the calling of the multiplex PCR reads with MiXCR, one entry per CDR3 protein. The sample carries around 30,000 distinct CDR3 sequences, about 30% recorded once. Sequencing input: lung tumor tissue. The receptor source for this set is a man between 40 and 49 years old with non-small cell lung cancer.

In the case of this clonotype: This may be a read error: a much more frequent sequence differs by one nucleotide. The V call is TRBV7-2, the J call TRBJ2-7; D not certain. This CDR3 is built from 12 residues. Germline V lookup: CDR1 SGHTA, CDR2 FQGNSA. In nucleotides, the CDR3 is TGTGTCAGCAGCAAACCGGAGCGCGAGCAGTACTTC. Translation gives CVSSKPEREQYF.

In regard to this clonotype: A much larger clone differs by one base, so this may be a read error. V usage is TRBV28 and J usage is TRBJ2-6; TRBD2 aligns across 7 bases. CDR1 and CDR2 (germline): MDHEN, SYDVKM. The CDR3 loop spans 18 amino acids. The CDR3 DNA sequence: TGTGCCGGCAGTCGCGCCCTGGGTGGGGGGGACGGGGCCAACGTCCTGACTTTC. It translates to CAGSRALGGGDGANVLTF.

The V and J genes are TRBV30 and TRBJ1-4; TRBD1 is a possible D gene (5 bases). Deletions cut 2 bases from V and 7 bases from J, with 17 bases between. The CDR3 sequence is 15 residues long. CDR1 is GTSNPN and CDR2 is SVGIG in the germline V gene (reference sequence). CDR3: CAWSSNGGVSEKLFF. The CDR3 coding sequence is TGTGCCTGGAGTTCTAACGGGGGAGTCAGTGAAAAACTGTTTTTT.

This clonotype was seen once. A much bigger clone sits one base away, suggesting this may be a read error. The CDR3 protein is CASSQSRDSFYGYTF. CDR3 nucleotide sequence: TGTGCCAGCAGCCAATCCCGGGACAGCTTCTATGGCTACACCTTC. The chain combines TRBV4-2 with TRBJ1-2, with 7 positions matching TRBD1. V lost 2 bases, J lost 4 bases, and 7 bases stayed unmatched. The CDR3 is made up of 15 amino acids. Germline V lookup: CDR1 LGHNA, CDR2 YNFKEQ.

CDR3 sequence reads: CASSYLLDRGIQPQHF. Written as DNA, the CDR3 is TGTGCCAGCAGTTATCTTCTTGACAGGGGGATTCAGCCCCAGCATTTT. The chain recombines TRBV6-5 with TRBJ1-5; TRBD1 matches 9 bases. Trimming removed 3 bases from V and 6 bases from J; junction bases left unmatched: 9. CDR3 length equals 16 residues. Germline V lookup: CDR1 MNHEY, CDR2 SVGAGI.

Regarding this clonotype: The conserved closing phenylalanine or tryptophan is absent in this CDR3, likely reflecting a read error. This rearrangement joins TRBV29-1 to TRBJ2-2; 7 nucleotides align to TRBD1. The V and J ends lost 6 bases and 1 base, in that order; junction bases with no gene match: 2. The CDR3 extends over 13 amino acids. Germline CDR1 is SQVTM and CDR2 is ANQGSEA. The CDR3 region is CSVDRQNTGELFL. CDR3 bases: TGCAGCGTGGACAGGCAGAACACCGGGGAGCTGTTTCTT.

The sample holds a few counts of this clonotype. The CDR3 is CSARDQGTSVSGELFF. The DNA for the CDR3 is TGCAGTGCTAGAGATCAAGGGACTAGCGTATCCGGGGAGCTGTTTTTT. The genes are TRBV20-1 and TRBJ2-2; 10 bases line up with TRBD2. CDR1 is DFQATT and CDR2 is SNEGSKA in the germline V gene (reference sequence). This CDR3 spans 16 amino acids. The V segment lost 0 bases and the J segment 6 bases; nucleotides outside the gene matches: 7.

This clonotype came up many times. This chain connects TRBV19 to TRBJ1-5, with D uncertain. V was cut by 5 bases and J by 4 bases, with 9 bases left in between. The CDR3 sequence is 13 residues long. Germline V gene lookup returns CDR1 LNHDA and CDR2 SQIVND (reference sequence). The CDR3 reads CASSFQTNQPQHF. The CDR3 coding sequence is TGTGCCAGTAGTTTCCAGACGAATCAGCCCCAGCATTTT.

The chain recombines TRBV30 with TRBJ2-1; 10 bases map to TRBD2. The CDR3 sequence is 13 residues long. Germline V gene lookup returns CDR1 GTSNPN and CDR2 SVGIG (reference sequence). V was clipped by 6 bases and J by 8 bases; unmatched bases: 7. CDR3 protein: CACTSGMAHEQFF. DNA of the CDR3: TGTGCCTGTACTAGCGGGATGGCCCATGAGCAGTTCTTC.

This clonotype is medium-sized within its sample. V is TRBV19 and J is TRBJ1-5, with a weak D call TRBD1 (5 bases). The CDR3 is 13 residues long. Germline V lookup: CDR1 LNHDA, CDR2 SQIVND (reference sequence). V shed 3 bases and J shed 5 bases, with 8 bases lying between them. CDR3 region: CASSMGRDQPQHF. CDR3 DNA: TGTGCCAGTAGTATGGGACGCGATCAGCCCCAGCATTTT. Based on the CDR3 plus reference TRBV19 and TRBJ1-5, the full variable domain is DGGITQSPKYLFRKEGQNVTLSCEQNLNHDAMYWYRQDPGQGLRLIYYSQIVNDFQKGDIAEGYSVSREKKESFPLTVTSAQKNPTAFYLCASSMGRDQPQHFGDGTRLSIL.

This clonotype has at least ten counts. This chain connects TRBV12-3 or TRBV12-4 to TRBJ1-2; possibly TRBD1 for D (5 bases). V was trimmed by 6 bases and J by 5 bases, leaving 19 bases between them. This CDR3 is built from 15 residues. CDR3 sequence: CASSRRDAAGYGYTF. As DNA, the CDR3 is TGTGCCAGCAGCCGTAGGGACGCCGCAGGGTATGGCTACACCTTC.

This clonotype has just a few counts. This chain uses TRBV27 with TRBJ1-1; a possible D gene is TRBD1 (5 bases). The ends were cut back, 6 bases at V and 4 bases at J, with 18 bases in the middle. This CDR3 is 15 amino acids long. Germline loops: CDR1 MNHEY, CDR2 SMNVEV (reference sequence). CDR3 sequence (DNA): TGTGCCAGCAGCCCGGGACGCACGAGGGGCACTGAAGCTTTCTTT. Its protein is CASSPGRTRGTEAFF.

This clonotype was observed a few times. The genes are TRBV6-2 or TRBV6-3 and TRBJ1-1; D not resolved. CDR3 length: 12 residues. V dropped 1 base and J dropped 7 bases, with 7 bases sitting between them. Germline V gives CDR1 MNHEY, CDR2 SVGEGT. Written as DNA, the CDR3 is TGTGCCAGCAGTTACTTGGGGATTGAAGCTTTCTTT. Translated, it gives CASSYLGIEAFF.

This clonotype was found many times. The rearrangement uses TRBV20-1 and TRBJ1-1; a possible D gene is TRBD1 (6 bases). Trimming pared 3 bases from V and 5 bases from J, leaving 13 bases between. The germline V gene encodes CDR1 DFQATT and CDR2 SNEGSKA (reference sequence). There are 13 residues in the CDR3. The DNA for the CDR3 is TGCAGTGCTAGTTTCAGGGGTGGAACTGAAGCTTTCTTT. Its protein product is CSASFRGGTEAFF.

On this clonotype: A clone one base away is much larger, so this may be a read error. For the CDR3, the DNA is TGTGCCAGCAGCTTAGGGGGAGCATCCCACGAGCAGCACTTC. This encodes CASSLGGASHEQHF. The chain couples TRBV11-1 to TRBJ2-7; D may be TRBD2 (5 bases). This CDR3 is 14 amino acids long. The germline gives CDR1 SGHAT, CDR2 FQDESV (reference sequence).

This clonotype was seen a handful of times. The chain combines TRBV2 with TRBJ2-3, with D possibly TRBD1 on 5 matching bases. Trimming cost V 10 bases and J 3 bases, with 5 bases left between them. This CDR3 is 10 amino acids long. From germline, CDR1 is SNHLY and CDR2 FYNNEI. CDR3 sequence (DNA): TGTGCCACAGGGACAGATACGCAGTATTTT. Translated, it gives CATGTDTQYF. Full variable domain (rest looked up from reference TRBV2 and TRBJ2-3): EPEVTQTPSHQVTQMGQEVILRCVPISNHLYFYWYRQILGQKVEFLVSFYNNEISEKSEIFDDQFSVERPDGSNFTLKIRSTKLEDSAMYFCATGTDTQYFGPGTRLTVL.

This clonotype was observed a few times. This may arise from a read error, as a much more abundant clone is one base away. J is TRBJ1-4 and V is TRBV20-1, with D perhaps TRBD1 (5 bases). The germline V gene has CDR1 DFQATT and CDR2 SNEGSKA (reference sequence). The CDR3 contains 16 residues. The DNA of the CDR3 is TGCAGTGCTAGATCAGGACTCGGGGGTTGGAATGAAAAACTGTCTTTT. Its protein is CSARSGLGGWNEKLSF.

The V and J genes are TRBV4-3 and TRBJ1-5, with D hard to call. CDR3 length: 17 residues. V was shortened by 2 bases and J by 0 bases, with 14 bases between the two germline ends. Germline CDR1 is LGHNA and CDR2 is YSLEER. DNA for the CDR3: TGCGCCAGCAGCCAAAGGGTAACCCCCGTTAGCAATCAGCCCCAGCATTTT. Translating gives CASSQRVTPVSNQPQHF.

V gene TRBV5-4 combines with J gene TRBJ2-1, with TRBD2 matching over 8 bases. The V gene's germline CDR1 is SGHNT and CDR2 YYREEE (reference sequence). V was clipped by 7 bases and J by 11 bases; unmatched bases: 11. CDR3 length equals 13 residues. The CDR3 region is CASLMDPGGKQFF. As DNA, the CDR3 is TGTGCCAGCCTCATGGATCCGGGGGGGAAGCAGTTCTTC.

Ten or more counts support this clonotype. The rearrangement links TRBV12-3 or TRBV12-4 to TRBJ1-5; 8 bases match TRBD1. CDR3 length: 13 residues. V trimming: 6 bases; J trimming: 7 bases; junction bases outside the gene matches: 5. In nucleotides, the CDR3 is TGTGCCAGCAGGGACAGGGACGGGCAGCCCCAGCATTTT. It specifies CASRDRDGQPQHF.

This chain connects TRBV6-1 to TRBJ1-4; TRBD1 is a possible D gene (5 bases). Germline lookup yields CDR1 MNHNS and CDR2 SASEGT. This CDR3 has 14 amino acids. The V and J ends lost 7 bases and 0 bases respectively, with 9 bases between them. The CDR3 sequence is CASTGGATNEKLFF. As DNA, the CDR3 is TGTGCCAGCACTGGGGGGGCAACTAATGAAAAACTGTTTTTT.

On this clonotype: A much larger clonotype is one base distant, so this may be a read error. V is TRBV28 and J is TRBJ1-3, with D possibly being TRBD1 (5 bases). The length of the CDR3 is 16 residues. V lost 6 bases and J 4 bases, leaving 19 bases between the germline ends. Germline CDR1 reads MDHEN; CDR2 reads SYDVKM. The CDR3 protein is CASRVPLRTHGNTIYF. DNA of the CDR3: TGTGCCAGCAGAGTCCCTCTTCGGACACACGGAAACACCATATATTTT.

The rearrangement links TRBV27 to TRBJ2-4; D tentatively fits TRBD1 or TRBD2 (6 bases each). CDR1 is MNHEY, CDR2 SMNVEV, per germline (reference sequence). The CDR3 runs to 14 residues. Deletions cut 6 bases from V and 3 bases from J, with 12 bases between. Written as DNA, the CDR3 is TGTGCCAGCAGCCCGGGGGCGTTCAAAAACATTCAGTACTTC. Its protein product is CASSPGAFKNIQYF.